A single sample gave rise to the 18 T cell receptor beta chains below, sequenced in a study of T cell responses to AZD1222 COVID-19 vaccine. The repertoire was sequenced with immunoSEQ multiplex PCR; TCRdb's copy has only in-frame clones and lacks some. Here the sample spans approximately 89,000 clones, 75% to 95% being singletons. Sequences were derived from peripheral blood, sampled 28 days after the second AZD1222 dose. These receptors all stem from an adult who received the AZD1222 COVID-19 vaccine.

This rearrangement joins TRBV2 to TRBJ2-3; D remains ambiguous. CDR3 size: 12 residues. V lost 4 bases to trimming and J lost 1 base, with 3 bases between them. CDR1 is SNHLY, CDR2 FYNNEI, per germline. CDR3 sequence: CASSGRTDTQYF. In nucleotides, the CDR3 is TGTGCCAGCAGTGGACGCACAGATACGCAGTATTTT.

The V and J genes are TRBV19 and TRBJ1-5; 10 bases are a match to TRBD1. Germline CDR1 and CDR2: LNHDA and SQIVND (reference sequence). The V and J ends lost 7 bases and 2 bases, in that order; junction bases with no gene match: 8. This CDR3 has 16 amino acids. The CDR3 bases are TGTGCCAGTACCCCTCCCGGGACAGGGGGCAATCAGCCCCAGCATTTT. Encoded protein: CASTPPGTGGNQPQHF.

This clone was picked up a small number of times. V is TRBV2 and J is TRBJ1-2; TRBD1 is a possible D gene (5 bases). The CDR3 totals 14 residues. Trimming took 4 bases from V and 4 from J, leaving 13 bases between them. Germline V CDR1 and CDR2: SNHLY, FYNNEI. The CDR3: CASSARLGAYGYTF. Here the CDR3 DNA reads TGTGCCAGCAGTGCCAGGCTTGGGGCCTATGGCTACACCTTC.

This CDR3 reads CASSTRGSRGGSTEAFF. The CDR3 DNA follows: TGTGCCAGTAGTACCAGGGGTTCCAGGGGCGGGAGCACTGAAGCTTTCTTT. This chain connects TRBV19 to TRBJ1-1; maybe TRBD1 (6 bases). V gave up 4 bases and J gave up 4 bases, with 22 bases separating them. The CDR3 covers 17 residues. Germline assignment: CDR1 LNHDA and CDR2 SQIVND (reference sequence).

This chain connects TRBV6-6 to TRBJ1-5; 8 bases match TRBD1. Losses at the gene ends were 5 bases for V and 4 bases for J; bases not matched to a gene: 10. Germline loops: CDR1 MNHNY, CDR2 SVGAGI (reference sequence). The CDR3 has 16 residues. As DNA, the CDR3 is TGTGCCAGCAGTCCCAGAGACAGGGGAGATAATCAGCCCCAGCATTTT. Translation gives CASSPRDRGDNQPQHF.

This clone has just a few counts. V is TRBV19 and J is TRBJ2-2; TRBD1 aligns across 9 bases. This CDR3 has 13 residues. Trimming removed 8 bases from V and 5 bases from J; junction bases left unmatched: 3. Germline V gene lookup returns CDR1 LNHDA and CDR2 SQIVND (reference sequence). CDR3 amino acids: CASSGTGTGELFF. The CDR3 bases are TGTGCCAGTTCCGGGACAGGGACCGGGGAGCTGTTTTTT.

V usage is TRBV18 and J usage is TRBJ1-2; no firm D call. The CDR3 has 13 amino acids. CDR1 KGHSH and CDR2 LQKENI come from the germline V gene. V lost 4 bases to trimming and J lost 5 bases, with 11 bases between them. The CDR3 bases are TGTGCCAGCTCACACCCCAATAAATATGGCTACACCTTC. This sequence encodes CASSHPNKYGYTF.

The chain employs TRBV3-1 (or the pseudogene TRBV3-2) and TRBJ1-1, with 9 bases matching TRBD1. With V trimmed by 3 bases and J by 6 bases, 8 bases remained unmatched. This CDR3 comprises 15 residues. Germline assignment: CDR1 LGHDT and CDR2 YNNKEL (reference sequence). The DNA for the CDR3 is TGTGCCAGCAGCCAGGGGGGACAGGGATTGGCTGAAGCTTTCTTT. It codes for CASSQGGQGLAEAFF.

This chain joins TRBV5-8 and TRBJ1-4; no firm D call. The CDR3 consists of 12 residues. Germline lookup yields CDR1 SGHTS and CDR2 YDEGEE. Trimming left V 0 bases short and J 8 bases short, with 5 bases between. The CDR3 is CASSLADEKLFF. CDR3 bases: TGTGCCAGCAGCTTGGCCGACGAAAAACTGTTTTTT.

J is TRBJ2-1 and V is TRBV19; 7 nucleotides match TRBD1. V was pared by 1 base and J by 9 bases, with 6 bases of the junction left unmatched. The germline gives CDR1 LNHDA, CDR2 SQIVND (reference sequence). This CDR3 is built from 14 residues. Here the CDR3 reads CASSIGKQGSEQFF. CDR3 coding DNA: TGTGCCAGTAGTATAGGCAAACAGGGGTCTGAGCAGTTCTTC.

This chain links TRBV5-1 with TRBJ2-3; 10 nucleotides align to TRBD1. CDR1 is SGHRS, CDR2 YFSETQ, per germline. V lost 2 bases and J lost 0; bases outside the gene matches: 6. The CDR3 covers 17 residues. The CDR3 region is CASSFNWDRGSTDTQYF. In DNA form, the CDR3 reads TGCGCCAGCAGCTTCAACTGGGACAGGGGAAGCACAGATACGCAGTATTTT. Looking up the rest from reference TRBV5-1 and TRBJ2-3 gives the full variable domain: KAGVTQTPRYLIKTRGQQVTLSCSPISGHRSVSWYQQTPGQGLQFLFEYFSETQRNKGNFPGRFSGRQFSNSRSEMNVSTLELGDSALYLCASSFNWDRGSTDTQYFGPGTRLTVL.

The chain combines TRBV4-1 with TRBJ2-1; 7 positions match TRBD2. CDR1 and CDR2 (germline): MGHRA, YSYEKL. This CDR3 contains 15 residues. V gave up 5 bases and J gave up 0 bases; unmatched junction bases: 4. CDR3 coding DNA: TGCGCCAGCAGCGTTGGGGGGGGCTCCTACAATGAGCAGTTCTTC. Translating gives CASSVGGGSYNEQFF.

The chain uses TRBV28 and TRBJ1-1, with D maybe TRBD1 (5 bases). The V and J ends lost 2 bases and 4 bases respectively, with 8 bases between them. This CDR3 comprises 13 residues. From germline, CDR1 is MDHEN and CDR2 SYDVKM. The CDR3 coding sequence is TGTGCCAGCAGTTTACCAGGGCCCACTGAAGCTTTCTTT. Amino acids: CASSLPGPTEAFF.

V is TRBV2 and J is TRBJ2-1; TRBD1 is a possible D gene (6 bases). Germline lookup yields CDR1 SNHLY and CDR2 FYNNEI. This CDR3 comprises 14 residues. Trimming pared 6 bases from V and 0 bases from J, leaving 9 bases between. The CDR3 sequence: CASRQGGSYNEQFF. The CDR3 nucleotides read TGTGCCAGCAGACAGGGTGGCTCCTACAATGAGCAGTTCTTC.

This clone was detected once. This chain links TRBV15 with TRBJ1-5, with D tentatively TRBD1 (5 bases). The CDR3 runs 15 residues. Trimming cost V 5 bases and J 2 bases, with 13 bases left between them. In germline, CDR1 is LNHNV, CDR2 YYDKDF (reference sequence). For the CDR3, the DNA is TGTGCCACCAGCCAAGGAGGGGACCGCAATCAGCCCCAGCATTTT. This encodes CATSQGGDRNQPQHF.

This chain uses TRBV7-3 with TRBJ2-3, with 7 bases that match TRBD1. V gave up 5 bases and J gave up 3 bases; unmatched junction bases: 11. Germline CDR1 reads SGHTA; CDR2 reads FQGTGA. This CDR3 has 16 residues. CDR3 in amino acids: CASSRVGAGGTDTQYF. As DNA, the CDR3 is TGTGCCAGCAGCCGAGTCGGGGCAGGGGGTACAGATACGCAGTATTTT.

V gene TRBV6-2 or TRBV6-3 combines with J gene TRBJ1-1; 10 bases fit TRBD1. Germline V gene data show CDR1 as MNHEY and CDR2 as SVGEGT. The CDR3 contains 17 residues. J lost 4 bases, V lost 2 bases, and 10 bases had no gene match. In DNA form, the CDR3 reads TGTGCCAGCAGTTACCCCGGGACAGGGGAAGAAAGCACTGAAGCTTTCTTT. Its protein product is CASSYPGTGEESTEAFF.

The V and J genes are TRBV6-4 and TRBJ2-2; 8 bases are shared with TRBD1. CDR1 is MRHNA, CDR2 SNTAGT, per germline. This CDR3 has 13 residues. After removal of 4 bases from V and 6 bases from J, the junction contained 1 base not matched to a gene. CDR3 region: CASSAQGAGELFF. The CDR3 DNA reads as TGTGCCAGCAGTGCACAGGGGGCCGGGGAGCTGTTTTTT.